The 6 T cell receptor beta chains below were found in one sample sequenced in a study of T cell repertoires in cytomegalovirus infection. TCRdb reprocessed the reads via MiXCR and lists one record per CDR3 protein. The sample lists a few hundred thousand distinct CDR3 sequences; roughly 17% were seen once. The source material was PBMCs. These receptors came from a human donor in good health (CMV status not recorded). Some clones in this sample may be carry-over from other donors' samples.

This clonotype showed up many times. This rearrangement joins TRBV10-3 to TRBJ2-3; D gene uncertain. V lost 3 bases, J lost 6 bases, and 7 bases lay in between. The CDR3 spans 12 residues. From germline, CDR1 is ENHRY and CDR2 SYGVKD. The CDR3 DNA sequence: TGTGCCATCAGTGATATGGGGGATACGCAGTATTTT. It yields the protein CAISDMGDTQYF.

V gene TRBV19 combines with J gene TRBJ1-2; no clear D gene. Trimming took 10 bases from V and 7 from J, leaving 19 bases between them. This CDR3 spans 13 amino acids. CDR1 LNHDA and CDR2 SQIVND come from the germline V gene (reference sequence). CDR3: CATTNEGSFGYTF. Here the CDR3 DNA reads TGTGCCACCACAAACGAGGGTTCCTTTGGCTACACCTTC.

This clonotype occurred many times. V usage is TRBV6-1 and J usage is TRBJ2-7, with TRBD1 matching 7 bases. Losses at the gene ends were 2 bases for V and 2 bases for J; bases not matched to a gene: 12. CDR1 is MNHNS, CDR2 SASEGT, per germline. The CDR3 sequence is 17 residues long. This CDR3 is CASSEFARTGEAYEQYF. DNA of the CDR3: TGTGCCAGCAGTGAATTCGCCAGGACAGGTGAGGCCTACGAGCAGTACTTC.

The V gene is TRBV20-1, the J gene TRBJ2-6, with D tentatively TRBD1 (5 bases). The CDR3 contains 18 residues. Germline V gene sequence: CDR1 DFQATT, CDR2 SNEGSKA (reference sequence). Trimming cost V 0 bases and J 1 base, with 16 bases left between them. The CDR3 DNA reads TGCAGTGCTAGAGATCCCAGGGCATTTGCTTCTGGGGCCAACGTCCTGACTTTC. It specifies CSARDPRAFASGANVLTF.

As regards this clonotype: A single base separates this from a much larger clone, so it may be a read error. J is TRBJ2-7 and V is TRBV11-2; 8 bases align to TRBD1. The CDR3 loop spans 14 amino acids. Trimming removed 5 bases from V and 4 bases from J; junction bases left unmatched: 7. Germline lookup yields CDR1 SGHAT and CDR2 FQNNGV. The CDR3 is CASSPAQGVYEQYF. CDR3 in DNA: TGTGCCAGCAGCCCCGCACAGGGGGTATACGAGCAGTACTTC.

The V call is TRBV20-1, the J call TRBJ2-7, with TRBD1 matching over 8 bases. The CDR3 has 14 amino acids. The J segment lost 5 bases and the V segment lost 0 bases, leaving 6 bases of the junction unmatched. The germline CDR1 and CDR2 sequences are DFQATT and SNEGSKA (reference sequence). The CDR3 is CSARDTGTGDEQYF. In nucleotides, the CDR3 is TGCAGTGCTAGAGATACCGGGACAGGCGACGAGCAGTACTTC.